Below, 5 T cell receptor beta chains from the same sample are listed, as sequenced in a study of Ad26.COV2.S vaccination and SARS-CoV-2 variants. The sample's treatment: roughly 20 received Ad26.COV2.S at low or high dose, single or two shots; about 5 received placebo; per-sample allocation not given. The samples date from day 63 after the first vaccine or placebo injection. The repertoire was sequenced with immunoSEQ multiplex PCR; TCRdb's copy has only in-frame clones and lacks some. This sample carries 400,000 or so clones, about 85% of them seen once, and the ten largest clones take more than 3%. The source material was peripheral blood, sampled in a trial of Ad26.COV2.S vaccine versus placebo. Receptor source: a person between 18 and 59 years old who received the Ad26.COV2.S COVID-19 vaccine or a placebo.

The chain combines TRBV3-1 (or the pseudogene TRBV3-2) with TRBJ2-5; 8 bases align to TRBD1. This CDR3 spans 16 amino acids. CDR1 is LGHDT and CDR2 is YNNKEL in the germline V gene (reference sequence). With 3 bases clipped from V and 4 bases from J, the junction kept 10 bases outside the gene matches. CDR3 protein: CASSHLGQGEGETQYF. The CDR3 DNA is TGTGCCAGCAGCCACCTCGGACAGGGTGAGGGAGAGACCCAGTACTTC.

This chain links TRBV5-4 with TRBJ1-1; no firm D call. Germline loops: CDR1 SGHNT, CDR2 YYREEE (reference sequence). Trimming took off 4 bases at V and 7 bases at J, with 14 bases between the two ends. This CDR3 region has 13 residues. DNA of the CDR3: TGTGCCAGCAGCAGTGCCGACGGTGATGAAGCTTTCTTT. Protein: CASSSADGDEAFF.

The V call is TRBV6-2 or TRBV6-3, the J call TRBJ1-1, with D tentatively TRBD1 (6 bases). V gave up 1 base and J gave up 8 bases, with 11 bases separating them. CDR1 is MNHEY, CDR2 SVGEGT, per germline. This CDR3 is 13 amino acids long. CDR3 DNA: TGTGCCAGCAGTTACTTCGACAGGATAGAAGCTTTCTTT. Translation gives CASSYFDRIEAFF.

The genes are TRBV6-5 and TRBJ1-1; no clear D gene. V lost 0 bases, J lost 3 bases, and 5 bases lay in between. CDR1 MNHEY and CDR2 SVGAGI come from the germline V gene. This CDR3 has 13 amino acids. DNA for the CDR3: TGTGCCAGCAGTTACTCTCCCCACACTGAAGCTTTCTTT. This codes for CASSYSPHTEAFF.

This clone was counted a single time. This sequence joins TRBV10-3 and TRBJ1-5; D is unclear. The germline V gene has CDR1 ENHRY and CDR2 SYGVKD. The CDR3 is made up of 13 amino acids. V dropped 3 bases and J dropped 6 bases, with 9 bases sitting between them. The CDR3 nucleotides are TGTGCCATCAGTGATGGAGGGAGTCAGCCCCAGCATTTT. Translation: CAISDGGSQPQHF.